The clone carrying this T cell receptor beta chain was observed a few times. Trimming stripped 6 bases from V and 1 base from J, with 15 bases between. CDR1 DFQATT and CDR2 SNEGSKA come from the germline V gene (reference sequence). The CDR3 spans 14 residues. TCRdb reanalysed the RT-PCR reads using MiXCR and keeps one entry per CDR3 protein. This sample has more than 550,000 distinct CDR3 sequences; 13% to 15% occur once, and the top ten carry 3.6%. The genes are TRBV20-1 and TRBJ2-5, with D perhaps matching TRBD2 (6 bases). The sequencing input was memory CD4+ T cells from blood. The sequence was collected from a female donor in good health, serving as a healthy control. The CDR3 protein is CSAKNAGRQETQYF. The CDR3 DNA sequence: TGCAGTGCCAAAAATGCGGGACGCCAAGAGACCCAGTACTTC.